The rows below give T cell receptor beta chains drawn from one sample of a study of response to subunit inactivated influenza vaccine. TCRdb re-called the RT-PCR reads through MiXCR, storing one row per CDR3 protein. Of approximately 730,000 distinct CDR3 sequences in the sample, approximately 15% were seen once. Sequences were derived from PBMCs from blood, sampled 14 days before vaccination. All receptors come from a man aged 50-59 years who received an inactivated influenza vaccine. Both conserved end residues are part of each CDR3. Each record gives: J gene, V gene, clone size, D gene, CDR3 protein, CDR3 DNA. A D gene is named only where the DNA matches it firmly. Not all rows give a size; the values are once, few, many and, for expanded clones, a class.

TRBJ2-2	TRBV20-1	NA	NA	CSAGGGLGTGELFF	TGCAGTGCGGGAGGGGGCCTAGGCACCGGGGAGCTGTTTTTT
TRBJ2-1	TRBV4-3	NA	NA	CASSPRHLYNEQFF	TGCGCCAGCAGCCCAAGACACTTATACAATGAGCAGTTCTTC
TRBJ2-2	TRBV7-8	many	TRBD1	CASSLIGGSGTGELFF	TGTGCCAGCAGCCTCATAGGGGGCTCGGGCACCGGGGAGCTGTTTTTT
TRBJ1-2	TRBV5-6	many	NA	CASSPHKGGYTF	TGTGCCAGCAGCCCACATAAAGGGGGCTACACCTTC
TRBJ2-6	TRBV2	NA	NA	CASGRQNSGANVLTF	TGTGCCAGCGGAAGACAGAACTCTGGGGCCAACGTCCTGACTTTC
TRBJ2-3	TRBV27	NA	TRBD2	CASSLKKLAGDTDTQYF	TGTGCCAGCAGTTTAAAAAAGCTAGCGGGAGACACAGATACGCAGTATTTT
TRBJ2-7	TRBV20-1	once	NA	CSARLGRAHEQYF	TGCAGTGCTAGACTGGGACGGGCCCACGAGCAGTACTTC
TRBJ1-1	TRBV6-1	NA	TRBD1	CASSEQGDLNTEAFF	TGTGCCAGCAGTGAACAGGGGGACCTTAACACTGAAGCTTTCTTT
TRBJ2-2	TRBV5-5	few	NA	CASSLAGFPNTGELFF	TGTGCCAGCAGCTTGGCTGGGTTCCCGAACACCGGGGAGCTGTTTTTT
TRBJ2-3	TRBV7-3	NA	TRBD2	CASSSGLAGVRRTDTQYF	TGTGCCAGCAGCTCAGGACTAGCGGGAGTGAGACGCACAGATACGCAGTATTTT
TRBJ2-7	TRBV27	few	TRBD2	CASSPQTSGSFREQYF	TGTGCCAGCAGTCCGCAGACTAGCGGGAGCTTTCGGGAGCAGTACTTC
TRBJ2-7	TRBV5-1	NA	NA	CASSSAGEQYF	TGCGCCAGCAGCTCTGCGGGCGAGCAGTACTTC
TRBJ1-5	TRBV20-1	few	NA	CSVLGSGNQPQHF	TGCAGTGTACTGGGTTCGGGCAATCAGCCCCAGCATTTT
TRBJ2-1	TRBV7-2	few	TRBD2	CASSLIGSGSGSEQFF	TGTGCCAGCAGCTTAATCGGTAGCGGGAGCGGGAGTGAGCAGTTCTTC
TRBJ2-7	TRBV4-1	NA	TRBD1	CASSQPGQRRYEQYF	TGCGCCAGCAGCCAACCGGGACAGAGAAGATACGAGCAGTACTTC
TRBJ2-4	TRBV7-8	few	TRBD1	CASSLVYGDRLAKNIQYF	TGTGCCAGCAGCTTAGTTTATGGGGACAGGCTAGCCAAAAACATTCAGTACTTC
TRBJ2-5	TRBV12-3/TRBV12-4	few	TRBD1	CASSWAGGETQYF	TGTGCCAGCAGCTGGGCAGGGGGAGAGACCCAGTACTTC
TRBJ2-7	TRBV29-1	NA	NA	CSVDSQDSYEQYF	TGCAGCGTTGATTCACAGGACTCCTACGAGCAGTACTTC
TRBJ2-2	TRBV12-3/TRBV12-4	few	NA	CASSLVKGPNTGELFF	TGTGCCAGCAGTTTAGTGAAGGGTCCGAACACCGGGGAGCTGTTTTTT
TRBJ2-1	TRBV12-3/TRBV12-4	NA	NA	CASTSGAGWEQFF	TGTGCCAGCACCTCGGGTGCCGGTTGGGAGCAGTTCTTC
TRBJ2-7	TRBV20-1	NA	NA	CSASRPRVESYEQYF	TGCAGTGCTAGTCGGCCCAGGGTTGAATCCTACGAGCAGTACTTC
TRBJ2-1	TRBV5-1	few	TRBD2	CASSLWGGKADEQFF	TGCGCCAGCAGCTTGTGGGGGGGGAAGGCCGATGAGCAGTTCTTC
TRBJ2-2	TRBV5-5	NA	NA	CATLDAQGELFF	TGTGCCACCCTTGACGCACAAGGGGAGCTGTTTTTT
TRBJ2-1	TRBV20-1	few	NA	CSARGSSQHNEQFF	TGCAGTGCTAGAGGTAGTAGCCAACACAATGAGCAGTTCTTC
TRBJ1-5	TRBV20-1	NA	NA	CSASERVRQPQHF	TGCAGTGCTAGTGAAAGGGTCCGGCAGCCCCAGCATTTT
TRBJ2-5	TRBV3-1	few	NA	CASSQDYSYGGAMETQYF	TGTGCCAGCAGCCAAGATTATTCTTATGGGGGGGCCATGGAGACCCAGTACTTC
TRBJ2-7	TRBV20-1	once	TRBD2	CSARLAVEQYF	TGCAGTGCTAGACTAGCGGTCGAGCAGTACTTC
TRBJ2-2	TRBV13	NA	TRBD1	CASSLGEPGQGTGELFF	TGTGCCAGCAGCTTAGGGGAACCGGGACAGGGCACCGGGGAGCTGTTTTTT
TRBJ2-3	TRBV7-9	few	TRBD2	CASSLGLARLTDTQYF	TGTGCCAGCAGCCTGGGACTAGCGAGACTCACAGATACGCAGTATTTT
TRBJ2-7	TRBV4-2	NA	TRBD1	CASSVGTGAHNEQYF	TGTGCCAGCAGCGTCGGGACAGGGGCTCACAACGAGCAGTACTTC
TRBJ2-3	TRBV20-1	NA	TRBD2	CSASGTSERTDTQYF	TGCAGTGCTTCCGGGACTAGCGAGCGCACAGATACGCAGTATTTT
TRBJ2-7	TRBV18	few	NA	CASSPNGGAGYKAYEQYF	TGTGCCAGCTCACCAAACGGGGGCGCGGGATATAAAGCCTACGAGCAGTACTTC
TRBJ2-1	TRBV3-1	many	TRBD2	CASSQERLAGNNEQFF	TGTGCCAGCAGCCAAGAACGCCTAGCGGGGAATAATGAGCAGTTCTTC
TRBJ1-6	TRBV20-1	NA	NA	CSASRKTNYSPLHF	TGCAGTGCTAGCAGGAAGACGAATTATTCACCCCTCCACTTT
TRBJ2-3	TRBV7-9	NA	NA	CASSLGGAPPDTQYF	TGTGCCAGCAGCTTGGGGGGCGCTCCCCCAGATACGCAGTATTTT
TRBJ2-1	TRBV29-1	NA	NA	CSVVGGSYNEQFF	TGCAGCGTTGTGGGGGGTTCCTACAATGAGCAGTTCTTC
TRBJ2-1	TRBV5-6	NA	NA	CASSLEKSGTFYNEQFF	TGTGCCAGCAGCTTGGAAAAATCCGGGACTTTCTACAATGAGCAGTTCTTC
TRBJ2-1	TRBV5-6	NA	NA	CASSLAWRDRYNEQFF	TGTGCCAGCAGCTTGGCCTGGAGGGACCGATACAATGAGCAGTTCTTC
TRBJ2-2	TRBV20-1	many	NA	CSARVAGVNTGELFF	TGCAGTGCTAGAGTTGCAGGAGTAAACACCGGGGAGCTGTTTTTT
TRBJ2-5	TRBV5-4	NA	TRBD2	CASSLGTSGGSLETQYF	TGTGCCAGCAGCTTGGGGACTAGCGGGGGGTCCCTGGAGACCCAGTACTTC
TRBJ2-7	TRBV7-9	many	NA	CASSYRVSYEQYF	TGTGCCAGCAGTTACAGGGTCTCCTACGAGCAGTACTTC
TRBJ2-2	TRBV12-3/TRBV12-4	few	TRBD2	CASNRRETSGSPNTGELFF	TGTGCCAGCAACCGAAGAGAGACTAGCGGGAGCCCGAACACCGGGGAGCTGTTTTTT
TRBJ2-1	TRBV29-1	NA	TRBD1	CSARRDRDEQFF	TGCAGCGCCCGGAGGGACAGGGATGAGCAGTTCTTC
TRBJ1-2	TRBV29-1	few	NA	CSGGGDNYGYTF	TGCAGCGGAGGGGGGGATAACTATGGCTACACCTTC
TRBJ2-5	TRBV6-1	NA	NA	CASSQRRGGQETQYF	TGTGCCAGCAGTCAACGCAGGGGGGGCCAAGAGACCCAGTACTTC
TRBJ1-1	TRBV7-2	many	NA	CASSFTVRRTNTEAFF	TGTGCCAGCAGCTTCACCGTCCGACGGACGAACACTGAAGCTTTCTTT
TRBJ1-6	TRBV6-1	NA	TRBD1	CASSPAGTGNSPLHF	TGTGCCAGCAGTCCGGCCGGGACAGGAAATTCACCCCTCCACTTT
TRBJ1-2	TRBV5-5	NA	NA	CASSWIRDGNYGYTF	TGTGCCAGCAGCTGGATACGGGACGGGAACTATGGCTACACCTTC
TRBJ2-1	TRBV12-3/TRBV12-4	NA	TRBD2	CASTIRLAGGPWEQFF	TGTGCCAGCACGATAAGACTAGCGGGAGGGCCCTGGGAGCAGTTCTTC
TRBJ1-1	TRBV7-8	few	NA	CASSVLNTEAFF	TGTGCCAGCAGCGTCCTTAACACTGAAGCTTTCTTT
TRBJ2-7	TRBV7-2	NA	NA	CASSFSAQTSSYEQYF	TGTGCCAGCAGCTTTAGCGCGCAGACCAGCTCCTACGAGCAGTACTTC